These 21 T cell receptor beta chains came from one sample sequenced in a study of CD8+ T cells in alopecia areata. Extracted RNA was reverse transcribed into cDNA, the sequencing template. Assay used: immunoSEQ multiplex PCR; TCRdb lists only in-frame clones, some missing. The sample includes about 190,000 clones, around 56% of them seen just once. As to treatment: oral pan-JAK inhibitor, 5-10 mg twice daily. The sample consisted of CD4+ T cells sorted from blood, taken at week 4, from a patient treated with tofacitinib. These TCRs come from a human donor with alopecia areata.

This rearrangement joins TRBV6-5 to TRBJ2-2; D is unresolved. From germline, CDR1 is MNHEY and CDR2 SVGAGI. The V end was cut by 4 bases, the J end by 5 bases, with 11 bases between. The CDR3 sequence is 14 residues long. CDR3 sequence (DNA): TGTGCCAGCAGTTCATTCACTGGGACCGGGGAGCTGTTTTTT. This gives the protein CASSSFTGTGELFF.

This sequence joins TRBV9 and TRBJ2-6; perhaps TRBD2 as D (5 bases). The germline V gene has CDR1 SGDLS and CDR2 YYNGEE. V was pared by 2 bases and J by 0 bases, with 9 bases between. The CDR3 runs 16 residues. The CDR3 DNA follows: TGTGCCAGCAGCGTCATCCGGGGCTCTGGGGCCAACGTCCTGACTTTC. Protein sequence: CASSVIRGSGANVLTF. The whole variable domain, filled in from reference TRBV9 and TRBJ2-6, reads DSGVTQTPKHLITATGQRVTLRCSPRSGDLSVYWYQQSLDQGLQFLIQYYNGEERAKGNILERFSAQQFPDLHSELNLSSLELGDSALYFCASSVIRGSGANVLTFGAGSRLTVL.

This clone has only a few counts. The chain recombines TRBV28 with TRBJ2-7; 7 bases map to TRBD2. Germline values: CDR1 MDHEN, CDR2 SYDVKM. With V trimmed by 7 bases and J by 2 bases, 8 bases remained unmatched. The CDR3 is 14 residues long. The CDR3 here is CASIQAGPPYEQYF. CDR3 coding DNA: TGTGCCAGCATACAAGCGGGGCCCCCCTACGAGCAGTACTTC.

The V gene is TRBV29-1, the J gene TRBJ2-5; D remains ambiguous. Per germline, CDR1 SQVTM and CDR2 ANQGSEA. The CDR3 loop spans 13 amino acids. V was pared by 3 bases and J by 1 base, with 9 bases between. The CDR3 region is CSVEQQFQETQYF. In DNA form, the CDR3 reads TGCAGCGTTGAGCAGCAGTTCCAAGAGACCCAGTACTTC.

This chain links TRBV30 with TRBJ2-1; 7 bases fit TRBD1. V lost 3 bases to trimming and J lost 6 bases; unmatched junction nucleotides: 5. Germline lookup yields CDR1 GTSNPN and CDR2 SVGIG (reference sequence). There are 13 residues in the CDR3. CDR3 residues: CAWRDRLPNEQFF. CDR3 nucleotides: TGTGCCTGGAGGGACAGGCTTCCCAATGAGCAGTTCTTC.

CDR3 region: CASTLGIFPNQPQHF. The CDR3 DNA reads as TGTGCCAGCACGTTAGGGATCTTCCCCAATCAGCCCCAGCATTTT. V is TRBV28 and J is TRBJ1-5; D unclear. In germline, CDR1 is MDHEN, CDR2 SYDVKM. The CDR3 consists of 15 residues. Deletions cut 7 bases from V and 3 bases from J, with 16 bases between. The variable domain in full, completed from reference TRBV28 and TRBJ1-5, reads DVKVTQSSRYLVKRTGEKVFLECVQDMDHENMFWYRQDPGLGLRLIYFSYDVKMKEKGDIPEGYSVSREKKERFSLILESASTNQTSMYLCASTLGIFPNQPQHFGDGTRLSIL.

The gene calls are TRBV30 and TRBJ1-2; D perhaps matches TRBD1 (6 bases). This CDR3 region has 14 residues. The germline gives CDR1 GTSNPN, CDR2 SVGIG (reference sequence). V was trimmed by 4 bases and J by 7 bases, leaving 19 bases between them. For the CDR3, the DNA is TGTGCCTGGAAACGTGAGCAGGGGAGGCTTGGCTACACCTTC. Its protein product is CAWKREQGRLGYTF.

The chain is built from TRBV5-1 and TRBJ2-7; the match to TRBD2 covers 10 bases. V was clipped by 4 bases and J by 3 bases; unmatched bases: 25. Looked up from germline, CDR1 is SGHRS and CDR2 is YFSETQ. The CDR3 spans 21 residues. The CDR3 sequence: CASSPLRGAASGRSPVYEQYF. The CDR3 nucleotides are TGCGCCAGCAGCCCTTTGCGGGGGGCGGCTAGCGGGAGAAGTCCAGTCTACGAGCAGTACTTC.

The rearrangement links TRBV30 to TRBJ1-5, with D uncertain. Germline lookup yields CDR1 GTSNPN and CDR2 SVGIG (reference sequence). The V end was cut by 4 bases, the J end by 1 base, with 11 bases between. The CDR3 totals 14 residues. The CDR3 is CAWNFGRSNQPQHF. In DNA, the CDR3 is TGTGCCTGGAATTTTGGCAGAAGCAATCAGCCCCAGCATTTT.

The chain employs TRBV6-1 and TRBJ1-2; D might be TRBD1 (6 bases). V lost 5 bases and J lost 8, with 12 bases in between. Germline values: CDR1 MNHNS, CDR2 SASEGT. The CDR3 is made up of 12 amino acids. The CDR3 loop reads CASSPRTDGYTF. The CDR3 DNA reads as TGTGCCAGCAGTCCGCGGACAGACGGCTACACCTTC.

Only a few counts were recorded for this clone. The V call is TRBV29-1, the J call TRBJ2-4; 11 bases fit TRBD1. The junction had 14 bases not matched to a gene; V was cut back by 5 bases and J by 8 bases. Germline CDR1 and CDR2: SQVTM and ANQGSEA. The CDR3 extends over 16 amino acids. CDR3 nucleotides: TGCAGCGTTAGCCCGGGACAGGGGGGCAGTTGGGACATTCAGTACTTC. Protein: CSVSPGQGGSWDIQYF.

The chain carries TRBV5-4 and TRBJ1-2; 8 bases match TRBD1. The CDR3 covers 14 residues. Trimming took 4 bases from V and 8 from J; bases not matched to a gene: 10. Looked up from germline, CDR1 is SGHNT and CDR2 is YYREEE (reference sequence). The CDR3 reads CASSRPTGVPGYTF. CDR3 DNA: TGTGCCAGCAGCCGACCGACAGGGGTACCAGGCTACACCTTC.

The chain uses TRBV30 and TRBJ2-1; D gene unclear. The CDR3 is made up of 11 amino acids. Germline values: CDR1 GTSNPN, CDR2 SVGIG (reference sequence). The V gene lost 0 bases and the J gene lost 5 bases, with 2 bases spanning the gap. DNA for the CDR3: TGTGCCTGGAGTGTAAACAATGAGCAGTTCTTC. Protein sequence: CAWSVNNEQFF.

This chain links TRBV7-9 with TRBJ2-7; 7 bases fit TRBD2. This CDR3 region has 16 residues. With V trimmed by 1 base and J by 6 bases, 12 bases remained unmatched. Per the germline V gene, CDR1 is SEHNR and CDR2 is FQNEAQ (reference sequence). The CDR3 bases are TGTGCCAGCAGCTTAGTGGGACTAACCCGGGGGTCCGAGCAGTACTTC. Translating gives CASSLVGLTRGSEQYF.

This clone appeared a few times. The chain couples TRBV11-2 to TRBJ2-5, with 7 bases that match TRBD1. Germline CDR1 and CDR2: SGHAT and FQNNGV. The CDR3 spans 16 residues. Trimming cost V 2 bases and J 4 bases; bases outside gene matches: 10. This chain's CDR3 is CASSLKGRQGRETQYF. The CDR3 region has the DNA TGTGCCAGCAGCTTAAAGGGGAGACAGGGAAGAGAGACCCAGTACTTC.

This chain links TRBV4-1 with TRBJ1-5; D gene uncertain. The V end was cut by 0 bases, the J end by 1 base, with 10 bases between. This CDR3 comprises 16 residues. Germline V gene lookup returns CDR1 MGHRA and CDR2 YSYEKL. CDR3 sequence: CASSQERHPSNQPQHF. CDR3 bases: TGCGCCAGCAGCCAAGAGAGACACCCGAGCAATCAGCCCCAGCATTTT.

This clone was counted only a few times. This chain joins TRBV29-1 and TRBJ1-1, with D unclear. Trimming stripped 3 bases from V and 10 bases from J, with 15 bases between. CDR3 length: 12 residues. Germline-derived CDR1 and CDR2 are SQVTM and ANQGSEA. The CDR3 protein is CSVDRAGNGAFF. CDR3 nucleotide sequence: TGCAGCGTTGATCGGGCTGGCAATGGAGCTTTCTTT. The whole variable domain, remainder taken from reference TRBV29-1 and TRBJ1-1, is SAVISQKPSRDICQRGTSLTIQCQVDSQVTMMFWYRQQPGQSLTLIATANQGSEATYESGFVIDKFPISRPNLTFSTLTVSNMSPEDSSIYLCSVDRAGNGAFFGQGTRLTVV.

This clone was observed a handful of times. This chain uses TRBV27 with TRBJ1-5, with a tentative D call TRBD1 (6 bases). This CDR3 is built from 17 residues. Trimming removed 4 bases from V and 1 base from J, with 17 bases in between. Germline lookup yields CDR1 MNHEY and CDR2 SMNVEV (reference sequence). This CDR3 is CASSSSLRGLSNQPQHF. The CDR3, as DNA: TGTGCCAGCAGTTCCTCCCTCAGGGGCCTCAGCAATCAGCCCCAGCATTTT.

CDR3 in amino acids: CASSAASNQPQHF. Here the CDR3 DNA reads TGTGCCAGCAGCGCTGCATCTAATCAGCCCCAGCATTTT. This chain links TRBV9 with TRBJ1-5; D call uncertain. The CDR3 consists of 13 residues. V was cut by 3 bases and J by 4 bases, with 8 bases left in between. Looked up from germline, CDR1 is SGDLS and CDR2 is YYNGEE.

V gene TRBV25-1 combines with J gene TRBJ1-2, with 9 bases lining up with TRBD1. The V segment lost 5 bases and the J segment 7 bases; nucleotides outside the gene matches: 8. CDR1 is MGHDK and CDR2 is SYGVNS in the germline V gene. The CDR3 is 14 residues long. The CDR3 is CASSLGTGRRGYTF. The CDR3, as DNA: TGTGCCAGCAGTCTTGGGACAGGGCGACGTGGCTACACCTTC.

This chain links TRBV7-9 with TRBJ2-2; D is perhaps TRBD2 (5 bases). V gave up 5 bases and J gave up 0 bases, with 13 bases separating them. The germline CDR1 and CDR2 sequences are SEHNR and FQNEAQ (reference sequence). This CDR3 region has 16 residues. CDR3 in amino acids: CASSPRRDPNTGELFF. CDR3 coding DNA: TGTGCCAGCAGCCCTCGACGGGATCCGAACACCGGGGAGCTGTTTTTT.